This T cell receptor (beta chain) was recorded in a study of OX40 agonist ivuxolimab in advanced cancers. The V and J ends lost 0 bases and 4 bases respectively, with 10 bases between them. The CDR3 covers 15 residues. Germline V gene lookup returns CDR1 SEHNR and CDR2 FQNEAQ (reference sequence). The cohort excluded patients with autoimmune disease history or systemic immunosuppression. Sequencing used immunoSEQ multiplex PCR; TCRdb keeps in-frame clones, though not all of them. This table has approximately 61,000 clones, approximately 90% appearing once. The sequence came from an adult with an advanced solid tumor such as melanoma, head and neck, liver or kidney cancer. Here the sequenced sample was CD4+ or CD8+ T cells sorted from blood, taken in a trial of the OX40 agonist ivuxolimab. This chain joins TRBV7-9 and TRBJ2-1; the D gene is possibly TRBD1 (6 bases). CDR3 sequence: CASSLAQGRYNEQFF. The CDR3 DNA reads TGTGCCAGCAGCTTAGCACAGGGACGGTACAATGAGCAGTTCTTC.